This TCR beta chain was sequenced in a study of blood T cell repertoires in COVID-19. The overall study: The United States, Italy and Spain were the sources of the acute and convalescent COVID-19 samples. PBMCs, B-cell-depleted T cells, or T cells provided the cDNA or gDNA that made up the material.

Germline assignment: CDR1 SGHRS and CDR2 YFSETQ. This CDR3 has 16 amino acids. The ends were cut back, 0 bases at V and 6 bases at J, with 17 bases in the middle. Under the authors' procedure: Estimation of nucleated cell counts relied on the amplification of reference gene primers. The repertoire was sequenced with immunoSEQ multiplex PCR; TCRdb's copy has only in-frame clones and lacks some. The D gene and trimming were derived from the DNA, and the V and J assignments and clone size from that table. The table includes around 25,000 clones, over 75% detected once. What was sequenced was peripheral blood. The rearrangement joins TRBV5-1 to TRBJ2-3; D possibly corresponds to TRBD2 (6 bases). The TCR originated in a woman between 45 and 65 years old with active COVID-19. CDR3 sequence: CASSLVAALMGDTQYF. The CDR3, as DNA: TGCGCCAGCAGCTTGGTAGCGGCGCTCATGGGGGATACGCAGTATTTT.